The next 20 T cell receptor beta chains were all read from a single sample in a study of metastatic and nonmetastatic thyroid tumors. Every patient was untreated before thyroid surgery. TCRdb reprocessed the PCR reads using MiXCR. The data hold 35,000 to 45,000 clones, with 9.5% to 13% observed a single time. Sequencing was carried out using blood. The receptors shown here come from a male donor with papillary thyroid cancer or a benign thyroid nodule (not recorded which). Some clones in this sample may be carry-over from other donors' samples.

The sample holds a few counts of this clone. The chain recombines TRBV12-3 or TRBV12-4 with TRBJ2-2; 8 bases align to TRBD1. The V gene end was trimmed by 8 bases and the J gene end by 10 bases; junction bases not matched to a gene: 21. This CDR3 is 17 amino acids long. CDR3 nucleotide sequence: TGTGCCAGCGGGTTAACCCCGGACAGGGAGGTATCGGAGGAGCTGTTTTTT. Residues: CASGLTPDREVSEELFF.

The sample holds many counts of this clone. This chain uses TRBV19 with TRBJ1-2, with unresolved D. Deletions cut 6 bases from V and 1 base from J, with 18 bases between. Germline CDR1 LNHDA, CDR2 SQIVND (reference sequence). The CDR3 runs to 16 residues. The CDR3 sequence is CASSARRPNYNYGYTF. CDR3 coding DNA: TGTGCCAGTAGCGCCCGACGGCCGAATTATAACTATGGCTACACCTTC.

This chain links TRBV11-2 with TRBJ2-7; TRBD1 is a possible D gene (6 bases). This CDR3 is 16 amino acids long. The germline V gene encodes CDR1 SGHAT and CDR2 FQNNGV. V shed 4 bases and J shed 2 bases, with 18 bases lying between them. CDR3 residues: CASSSPQGRGPYEQYF. In DNA, the CDR3 is TGTGCCAGCAGCTCCCCGCAGGGCAGGGGCCCCTACGAGCAGTACTTC.

This clone was observed many times. The chain recombines TRBV29-1 with TRBJ2-6; no reliable D call. The length of the CDR3 is 12 residues. V was clipped by 7 bases and J by 0 bases, with 4 bases between them. CDR1 is SQVTM and CDR2 is ANQGSEA in the germline V gene. CDR3 in amino acids: CSADSGANVLTF. The CDR3 nucleotides read TGCAGCGCCGACTCTGGGGCCAACGTCCTGACTTTC.

As to this clone: A clone one base away is much larger, so this may be a read error. This rearrangement joins TRBV6-1 to TRBJ2-5; tentatively, D is TRBD2 (7 bases). Germline V gives CDR1 MNHNS, CDR2 SASEGT. CDR3 length: 14 amino acids. This CDR3 is CASSSLGGQETQHF. CDR3 coding DNA: TGTGCCAGCAGCTCCCTCGGGGGGCAAGAGACCCAGCACTTC.

This clone was counted ten times or more. The gene calls are TRBV9 and TRBJ2-5; the match to TRBD1 covers 7 bases. The trim removed 4 bases at V and 3 bases at J, leaving 6 bases unmatched. CDR3 length: 14 amino acids. Germline assignment: CDR1 SGDLS and CDR2 YYNGEE. CDR3 DNA sequence: TGTGCCAGCAGCCCCCGGCAGGGGGAAGAGACCCAGTACTTC. Amino acids: CASSPRQGEETQYF.

Details on this clone: A much larger clone lies a single base off, so this may be a read error. The sample holds other DNA sequences that translate to the same CDR3. The chain recombines TRBV9 with TRBJ2-5; the D gene is possibly TRBD2 (7 bases). In germline, CDR1 is SGDLS, CDR2 YYNGEE. Trimming stripped 3 bases from V and 2 bases from J, with 14 bases between. There are 15 residues in the CDR3. CDR3 loop: CASSARGGGQETQYF. The CDR3 bases are TGTGCCAGCAGCGCCCGAGGGGGGGGGCAAGAGACCCAGTACTTC.

The chain joins TRBV28 to TRBJ2-3; the D gene is possibly TRBD2 (7 bases). Germline V gene lookup returns CDR1 MDHEN and CDR2 SYDVKM. The ends were cut back, 2 bases at V and 2 bases at J, with 17 bases in the middle. This CDR3 is built from 17 residues. In DNA form, the CDR3 reads TGTGCCAGCAGTTTACCGAGTGGGGGGGGGCTCACAGATACGCAGTATTTT. Its translation: CASSLPSGGGLTDTQYF.

This clone has more than one count but fewer than ten. This chain joins TRBV12-3 or TRBV12-4 and TRBJ2-1; TRBD2 is a possible D gene (5 bases). The V end was cut by 6 bases, the J end by 1 base, with 13 bases between. CDR3 length: 15 residues. CDR3 residues: CASSLTTTSYNEQFF. For the CDR3, the DNA is TGTGCCAGCAGCCTGACTACCACTTCCTACAATGAGCAGTTCTTC.

Relative to its sample, this clone is medium-sized. The V call is TRBV6-1, the J call TRBJ1-5, with 8 bases fitting TRBD1. The CDR3 is 16 residues long. Losses at the gene ends were 7 bases for V and 6 bases for J; bases not matched to a gene: 14. From germline, CDR1 is MNHNS and CDR2 SASEGT. This chain's CDR3 is CASNPGGGEGGQPQHF. The CDR3 DNA sequence: TGTGCCAGCAACCCAGGGGGCGGGGAGGGCGGTCAGCCCCAGCATTTT.

This clone turned up a few times. This chain joins TRBV6-2 or TRBV6-3 and TRBJ2-7, with no clear D. From germline, CDR1 is MNHEY and CDR2 SVGEGT. V lost 6 bases to trimming and J lost 10 bases, with 28 bases between them. The CDR3 consists of 16 residues. CDR3 region: CASSLPGPFMGFRQYF. CDR3 bases: TGTGCCAGCAGCCTGCCCGGTCCCTTTATGGGGTTTCGACAGTACTTC.

At least ten counts were recorded for this clone. The chain has TRBV7-9 and TRBJ2-1, with D perhaps matching TRBD1 (6 bases). CDR3 size: 14 residues. Germline CDR1 reads SEHNR; CDR2 reads FQNEAQ (reference sequence). The V gene lost 0 bases and the J gene lost 6 bases, with 9 bases spanning the gap. In DNA, the CDR3 is TGTGCCAGCAGCTTAGCGGTAGGGGGCAATGAGCAGTTCTTC. Amino acid sequence: CASSLAVGGNEQFF.

This chain uses TRBV5-4 with TRBJ2-7, with D possibly matching TRBD2 (6 bases). This CDR3 is built from 13 residues. Germline V CDR1 and CDR2: SGHNT, YYREEE (reference sequence). V dropped 2 bases and J dropped 2 bases, with 8 bases sitting between them. The CDR3, as DNA: TGTGCCAGCAGCTTCGGGAGTCCCTACGAGCAGTACTTC. Residues: CASSFGSPYEQYF.

This clone was recorded at least ten times. V is TRBV29-1 and J is TRBJ2-2; D not resolved. With 2 bases removed from V and 6 bases from J, the gap between germline ends came to 4 bases. The CDR3 spans 11 residues. Germline V gene data show CDR1 as SQVTM and CDR2 as ANQGSEA. Here the CDR3 DNA reads TGCAGCGTTGAAATCTCCGGGGAGCTGTTTTTT. It codes for CSVEISGELFF.

This clone is labeled as medium-sized. The rearrangement links TRBV6-2 or TRBV6-3 to TRBJ2-7; 12 bases are a match to TRBD2. CDR3 length: 16 residues. V gave up 5 bases and J gave up 7 bases; unmatched junction bases: 12. Germline V gene sequence: CDR1 MNHEY, CDR2 SVGEGT. As DNA, the CDR3 is TGTGCCAGCAGTACCGGGGCGCGGACTAGCGGGGAAGAGCAGTACTTC. It translates to CASSTGARTSGEEQYF.

This clone was counted ten times or more. The genes are TRBV7-2 and TRBJ2-7; 8 bases are a match to TRBD2. Unmatched junction bases numbered 5, after V lost 6 bases and J lost 4 bases. The germline gives CDR1 SGHTA, CDR2 FQGNSA. The length of the CDR3 is 13 residues. DNA for the CDR3: TGTGCCAGCAGTCGGGAGGGCCGGTACGAGCAGTACTTC. This translates into CASSREGRYEQYF.

This clone was seen more than once but under ten times. V and J are TRBV6-5 and TRBJ2-7; no reliable D call. This CDR3 has 10 amino acids. V was shortened by 6 bases and J by 5 bases, with 5 bases between the two germline ends. Germline V CDR1 and CDR2: MNHEY, SVGAGI. The CDR3 bases are TGTGCCAGCAGCACCAACGAGCAGTACTTC. This translates into CASSTNEQYF.

This clone has ten or more counts. The chain links TRBV7-8 to TRBJ2-1; D unclear. V was clipped by 6 bases and J by 9 bases, with 9 bases between them. The V gene's germline CDR1 is SGHVS and CDR2 FQNEAQ. This CDR3 has 11 amino acids. The CDR3 coding sequence is TGTGCCAGCAGGGATTCGAGTGAGCAGTTCTTC. Protein: CASRDSSEQFF.

Many counts were recorded for this clone. The rearrangement links TRBV24-1 to TRBJ2-1, with a weak D call TRBD1 (5 bases). Trimming shortened V by 9 bases and J by 0 bases, and 14 bases separated the two germline ends. CDR1 is KGHDR and CDR2 is SFDVKD in the germline V gene. The CDR3 loop spans 15 amino acids. Written as DNA, the CDR3 is TGTGCCACCCGTGGATTACAGGACTCCTACAATGAGCAGTTCTTC. This encodes CATRGLQDSYNEQFF.

This clone was observed at least ten times. V usage is TRBV10-1 and J usage is TRBJ2-3; no definite D call. CDR1 WNHNN and CDR2 SYGVQD come from the germline V gene (reference sequence). Trimming pared 2 bases from V and 2 bases from J, leaving 14 bases between. This CDR3 region has 16 residues. The DNA for the CDR3 is TGCGCCAGCAGTGAGAAGGGCATGAGGAACACAGATACGCAGTATTTT. It encodes CASSEKGMRNTDTQYF.